The rows below give T cell receptor beta chains drawn from one sample of a study of response to subunit inactivated influenza vaccine. TCRdb analysed the RT-PCR reads with MiXCR anew, one entry per CDR3 protein. The data show around 650,000 distinct CDR3 sequences, approximately 14% seen once. The sample was PBMCs from blood, taken 11 to 12 days after vaccination. The receptors originated from a man aged 45-65 years who received an inactivated influenza vaccine. Both conserved end residues are part of each CDR3. A D gene is named only where the DNA matches it firmly. A clone size is listed for some rows: how often the clone was seen (once, few, many), or a class if it is expanded.

size	V	J	D	CDR3	DNA
few	TRBV4-2	TRBJ2-3	-	CASSRQVSTDTQYF	TGTGCCAGCAGCCGGCAGGTTAGCACAGATACGCAGTATTTT
few	TRBV20-1	TRBJ1-1	-	CSARVAALNTEAFF	TGCAGTGCTCGAGTGGCGGCGTTGAACACTGAAGCTTTCTTT
-	TRBV12-3/TRBV12-4	TRBJ2-2	TRBD1	CASSPGQGLIGELFF	TGTGCCAGCAGTCCGGGACAGGGGTTAATTGGGGAGCTGTTTTTT
-	TRBV6-5	TRBJ2-2	-	CASSYRGHGELFF	TGTGCCAGCAGTTACAGGGGCCACGGGGAGCTGTTTTTT
-	TRBV5-1	TRBJ1-6	TRBD1	CASSPDRVRTLHF	TGCGCCAGCAGCCCAGACAGGGTCCGCACCCTCCACTTT
few	TRBV5-1	TRBJ2-1	TRBD2	CASSLAGTSVDNEQFF	TGCGCCAGCAGCTTGGCCGGGACTAGCGTAGACAATGAGCAGTTCTTC
-	TRBV6-2/TRBV6-3	TRBJ2-1	TRBD2	CASSFGLAGKSSYNEQFF	TGTGCCAGCAGCTTCGGACTAGCGGGGAAATCCTCCTACAATGAGCAGTTCTTC
few	TRBV19	TRBJ2-1	-	CASRGRAGSYNEQFF	TGTGCCAGTAGGGGACGAGCCGGGTCCTACAATGAGCAGTTCTTC
-	TRBV7-6	TRBJ2-5	-	CASSRYSREQETQYF	TGTGCCAGCAGCAGATATTCAAGGGAACAAGAGACCCAGTACTTC
few	TRBV6-2/TRBV6-3	TRBJ2-1	TRBD2	CASSYSLAGANEQFF	TGTGCCAGCAGTTACTCACTAGCGGGAGCCAATGAGCAGTTCTTC
-	TRBV28	TRBJ2-2	-	CASSPGGGRKGGELFF	TGTGCCAGCAGCCCCGGGGGCGGGAGAAAAGGCGGGGAGCTGTTTTTT
few	TRBV29-1	TRBJ2-1	-	CSVKLRDNYYNEQFF	TGCAGCGTCAAGTTACGGGACAACTACTACAATGAGCAGTTCTTC
-	TRBV10-1	TRBJ1-1	-	CASSEFPGNTEAFF	TGCGCCAGCAGTGAGTTTCCAGGGAACACTGAAGCTTTCTTT
few	TRBV24-1	TRBJ2-3	-	CATSGGLFTDTQYF	TGTGCCACCAGTGGGGGACTTTTCACAGATACGCAGTATTTT
-	TRBV7-9	TRBJ2-1	TRBD1	CASSLAGTANEQFF	TGTGCCAGCAGCTTAGCGGGGACAGCTAATGAGCAGTTCTTC
many	TRBV4-3	TRBJ1-5	TRBD1	CASSQDSSRGNQPQHF	TGCGCCAGCAGCCAAGATAGTAGCAGGGGGAATCAGCCCCAGCATTTT
-	TRBV30	TRBJ2-7	-	CAWSEDPYEQYF	TGTGCCTGGAGCGAAGATCCCTACGAGCAGTACTTC
-	TRBV12-3/TRBV12-4	TRBJ1-5	TRBD1	CASNRGGQPQHF	TGTGCCAGCAACAGGGGCGGGCAGCCCCAGCATTTT
few	TRBV7-2	TRBJ2-1	TRBD2	CASSLWAAGRSYNEQFF	TGTGCCAGCAGCTTATGGGCAGCGGGGAGATCCTACAATGAGCAGTTCTTC
-	TRBV6-5	TRBJ2-4	TRBD2	CASSYTLAGGTGAKNIQYF	TGTGCCAGCAGTTACACTCTAGCGGGGGGGACAGGTGCCAAAAACATTCAGTACTTC
-	TRBV7-9	TRBJ2-1	TRBD1	CASKGPGQEVHEQFF	TGTGCCAGCAAAGGCCCGGGACAGGAGGTCCATGAGCAGTTCTTC
many	TRBV20-1	TRBJ2-7	-	CSAILPPVYEQYF	TGCAGTGCTATCCTACCGCCAGTCTACGAGCAGTACTTC
few	TRBV27	TRBJ2-2	TRBD2	CASGFHRTSGRTGELFF	TGTGCCAGCGGGTTTCACCGAACTAGCGGGAGGACCGGGGAGCTGTTTTTT
-	TRBV11-2	TRBJ1-2	-	CASSLGGPQGYTF	TGTGCCAGCAGCTTAGGGGGGCCTCAGGGCTACACCTTC
many	TRBV20-1	TRBJ1-1	TRBD1	CSARALTGGFTEAFF	TGCAGTGCTAGAGCCCTTACAGGGGGCTTTACTGAAGCTTTCTTT
few	TRBV5-1	TRBJ2-4	TRBD2	CASSLLAGGPNIQYF	TGCGCCAGCAGCTTACTAGCGGGAGGGCCGAACATTCAGTACTTC
few	TRBV18	TRBJ2-3	-	CASSPQSRSRTDTQYF	TGTGCCAGCTCACCACAATCTCGGTCGCGCACAGATACGCAGTATTTT
few	TRBV4-3	TRBJ2-3	-	CASSQSTDLMTDTQYF	TGCGCCAGCAGCCAAAGCACTGATTTAATGACAGATACGCAGTATTTT
few	TRBV20-1	TRBJ2-1	TRBD1	CSALTGTGRVGEQFF	TGCAGTGCTCTTACCGGGACAGGGAGAGTAGGGGAGCAGTTCTTC
few	TRBV10-3	TRBJ2-2	TRBD2	CAISFTGTSGGNTGELFF	TGTGCCATCAGCTTTACCGGGACTAGCGGGGGTAACACCGGGGAGCTGTTTTTT
few	TRBV5-1	TRBJ1-6	-	CASKPGEGGSPLHF	TGCGCCAGCAAGCCAGGGGAAGGCGGTTCACCCCTCCACTTT
few	TRBV4-2	TRBJ1-1	-	CASSRRGANTEAFF	TGTGCCAGCAGCCGCCGGGGGGCAAACACTGAAGCTTTCTTT
-	TRBV20-1	TRBJ2-7	TRBD1	CSAGQGSGEQYF	TGCAGTGCCGGACAGGGCTCGGGCGAGCAGTACTTC
-	TRBV10-2	TRBJ2-3	TRBD2	CASSLAGAATQYF	TGCGCCAGCAGCTTAGCGGGGGCGGCTACGCAGTATTTT
-	TRBV12-3/TRBV12-4	TRBJ2-7	-	CASSFFGGANEQYF	TGTGCCAGCAGTTTCTTTGGGGGGGCCAACGAGCAGTACTTC
few	TRBV7-9	TRBJ2-7	TRBD1	CASRASDRGHSEQYF	TGTGCCAGCAGAGCATCAGACAGGGGTCATTCCGAGCAGTACTTC
few	TRBV9	TRBJ2-2	-	CASSVEGPANTGELFF	TGTGCCAGCAGCGTAGAAGGGCCCGCGAACACCGGGGAGCTGTTTTTT
many	TRBV3-1	TRBJ2-7	-	CASSQDLAGSLSYEQYF	TGTGCCAGCAGCCAAGATCTGGCGGGATCCCTCTCCTACGAGCAGTACTTC
few	TRBV29-1	TRBJ2-1	-	CSVEGPDPNEQFF	TGCAGCGTTGAGGGTCCGGACCCCAATGAGCAGTTCTTC
few	TRBV6-1	TRBJ1-5	-	CASLFGSSGYSNQPQHF	TGTGCCAGCCTTTTCGGTTCCAGTGGCTATAGCAATCAGCCCCAGCATTTT
few	TRBV20-1	TRBJ2-3	-	CSAVAEGTDTQYF	TGCAGTGCTGTAGCGGAAGGCACAGATACGCAGTATTTT